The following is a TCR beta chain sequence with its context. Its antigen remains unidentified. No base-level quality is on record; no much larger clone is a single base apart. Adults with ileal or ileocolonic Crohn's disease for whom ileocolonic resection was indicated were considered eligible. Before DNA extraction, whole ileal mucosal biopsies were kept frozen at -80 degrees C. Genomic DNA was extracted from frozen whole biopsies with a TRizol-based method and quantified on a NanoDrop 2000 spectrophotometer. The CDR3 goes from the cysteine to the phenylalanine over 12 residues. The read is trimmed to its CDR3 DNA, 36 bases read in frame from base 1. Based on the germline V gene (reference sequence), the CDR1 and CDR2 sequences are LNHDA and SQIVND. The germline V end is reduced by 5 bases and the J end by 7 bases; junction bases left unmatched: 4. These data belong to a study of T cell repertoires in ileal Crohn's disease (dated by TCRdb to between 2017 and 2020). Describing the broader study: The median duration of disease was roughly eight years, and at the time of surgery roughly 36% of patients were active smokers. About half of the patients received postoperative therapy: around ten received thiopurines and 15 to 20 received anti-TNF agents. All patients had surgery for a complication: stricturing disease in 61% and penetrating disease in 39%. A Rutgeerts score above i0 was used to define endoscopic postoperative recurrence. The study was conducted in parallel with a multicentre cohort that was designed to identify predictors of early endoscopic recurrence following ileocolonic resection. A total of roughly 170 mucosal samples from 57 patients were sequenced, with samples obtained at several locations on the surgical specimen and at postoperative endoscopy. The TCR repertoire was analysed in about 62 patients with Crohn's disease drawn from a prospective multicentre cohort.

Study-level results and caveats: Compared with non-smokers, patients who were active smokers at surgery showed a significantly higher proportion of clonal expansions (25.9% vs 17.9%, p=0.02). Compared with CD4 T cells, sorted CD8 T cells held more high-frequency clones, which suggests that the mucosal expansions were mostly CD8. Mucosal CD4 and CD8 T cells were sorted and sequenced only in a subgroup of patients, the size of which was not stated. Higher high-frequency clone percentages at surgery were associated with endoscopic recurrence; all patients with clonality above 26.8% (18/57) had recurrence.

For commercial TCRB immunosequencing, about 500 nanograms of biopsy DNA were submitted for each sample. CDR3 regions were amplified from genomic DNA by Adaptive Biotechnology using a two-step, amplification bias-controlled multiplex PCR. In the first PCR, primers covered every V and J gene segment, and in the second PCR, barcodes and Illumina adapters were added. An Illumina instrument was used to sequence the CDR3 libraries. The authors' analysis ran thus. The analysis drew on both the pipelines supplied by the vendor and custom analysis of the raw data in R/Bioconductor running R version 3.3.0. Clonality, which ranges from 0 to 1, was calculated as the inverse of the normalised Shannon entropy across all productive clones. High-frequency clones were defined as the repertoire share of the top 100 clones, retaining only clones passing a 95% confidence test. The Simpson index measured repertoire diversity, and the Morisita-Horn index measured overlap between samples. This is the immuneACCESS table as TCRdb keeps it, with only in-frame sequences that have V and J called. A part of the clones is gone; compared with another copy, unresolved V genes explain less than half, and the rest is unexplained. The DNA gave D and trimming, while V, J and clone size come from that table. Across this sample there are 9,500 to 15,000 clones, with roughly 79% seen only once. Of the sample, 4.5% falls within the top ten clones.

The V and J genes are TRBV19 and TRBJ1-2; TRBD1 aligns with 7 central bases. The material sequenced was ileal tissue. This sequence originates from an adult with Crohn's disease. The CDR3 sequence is CASSSDRAGYTF. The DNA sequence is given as TGTGCCAGTAGTTCTGACAGGGCTGGCTACACCTTC.